These 9 T cell receptor beta chains share one sample of origin, sequenced in a study of low-dose radiotherapy and immunotherapy resistance in tumors. Time point defined: after trial treatment. As for treatment: LDRT plus nivolumab, ipilimumab, low-dose cyclophosphamide and aspirin (RACIN trial). TRAV- and TRBV-specific primers were used for first-strand cDNA, which covered alpha and beta chains. For amplifying TCRs, the PCR ran for around 20 cycles with Phusion, which was used together with a constant-region primer and the adapter on the V primers. Each CDR3 protein is one row after TCRdb ran MiXCR on the reads. Found here are tens of thousands of distinct CDR3 sequences, 20% to 25% of them singletons; the top ten hold around 13%. Sequenced material: PBMCs, taken after low-dose radiotherapy plus immunotherapy. The receptors stem from a female donor with ovarian cancer.

The sample holds many counts of this clonotype. The rearrangement uses TRBV6-1 and TRBJ1-5, with D unclear. Germline values: CDR1 MNHNS, CDR2 SASEGT. Trimming left V 8 bases short and J 7 bases short, with 18 bases between. The CDR3 length is 14 residues. Here the CDR3 DNA reads TGTGCCAGCCAACCGGGGTTCGACTACCAGCCCCAGCATTTT. It encodes CASQPGFDYQPQHF.

The table lists this clonotype with many counts. For the CDR3, the DNA is TGTGCCACGATAGGCGCAGGGGGGGGAGCTAACTATGGCTACACCTTC. The encoded protein is CATIGAGGGANYGYTF. V usage is TRBV10-3 and J usage is TRBJ1-2, with TRBD1 matching 7 bases. J lost 0 bases, V lost 10 bases, and 14 bases had no gene match. The CDR3 totals 16 residues. The germline CDR1 and CDR2 sequences are ENHRY and SYGVKD.

This clonotype was recorded many times. The J gene is TRBJ2-5, the V gene TRBV20-1; 7 bases are shared with TRBD1. V gave up 7 bases and J gave up 0 bases; unmatched junction bases: 8. CDR1 and CDR2 (germline): DFQATT, SNEGSKA (reference sequence). The CDR3 covers 14 residues. The CDR3, as DNA: TGCAGTGTTCGGGACAGAAGGTACCAAGAGACCCAGTACTTC. It encodes CSVRDRRYQETQYF.

This clonotype is labeled as medium-sized (0.01 to 0.1%). The V gene is TRBV4-3, the J gene TRBJ2-1, with TRBD2 identical over 10 bases. Germline CDR1 is LGHNA and CDR2 is YSLEER. J lost 10 bases, V lost 5 bases, and 11 bases had no gene match. The CDR3 contains 15 residues. Written as DNA, the CDR3 is TGCGCCAGCAGCTCCCGTCTAGCGGGAGCGGAGGAGCAGTTCTTC. Translated: CASSSRLAGAEEQFF.

This clonotype was counted a few times. A much larger clone differs from this one at a single base, so this may be a read error. The chain uses TRBV4-1 and TRBJ1-2; 7 bases agree with TRBD1. Germline-derived CDR1 and CDR2 are MGHRA and YSYEKL. This CDR3 spans 14 amino acids. The ends lost 2 bases at V and 10 bases at J; junction bases unmatched: 10. CDR3 protein: CASSQQTGVGDYTF. The CDR3, as DNA: TGCGCCAGCAGCCAACAAACAGGGGTAGGTGACTACACCTTC.

There are many counts of this clonotype. This chain uses TRBV30 with TRBJ2-7; no definite D call. The CDR3 is 12 residues long. Per germline, CDR1 GTSNPN and CDR2 SVGIG (reference sequence). Trimming shortened V by 3 bases and J by 0 bases, and 6 bases separated the two germline ends. CDR3 amino acids: CAWRPNSYEQYF. The CDR3 DNA reads as TGTGCCTGGAGACCCAACTCCTACGAGCAGTACTTC. Full variable domain (remainder filled in from reference TRBV30 and TRBJ2-7): SQTIHQWPATLVQPVGSPLSLECTVEGTSNPNLYWYRQAAGRGLQLLFYSVGIGQISSEVPQNLSASRPQDRQFILSSKKLLLSDSGFYLCAWRPNSYEQYFGPGTRLTVT.

This clonotype was recorded many times. The chain carries TRBV14 and TRBJ2-3; TRBD2 matches 9 bases. The CDR3 runs to 17 residues. V lost 0 bases to trimming and J lost 2 bases; unmatched junction nucleotides: 6. The V gene's germline CDR1 is SGHDN and CDR2 FVKESK. As DNA, the CDR3 is TGTGCCAGCAGCCAAGATCAAGCGGGGGGTAACACAGATACGCAGTATTTT. This encodes CASSQDQAGGNTDTQYF.

About this clonotype: It is unclear where the CDR3 begins or ends on the DNA, so no DNA is shown, and the CDR3 is as TCRdb lists it. This chain uses TRBV7-2 with TRBJ2-2; TRBD2 was called by the table and not checked on the DNA. The CDR3 is made up of 16 amino acids, end residues included. CDR1 is SGHTA and CDR2 is FQGNSA in the germline V gene. Here the CDR3 reads CASRREGPNTGELFFF.

This clonotype was seen many times. The chain uses TRBV20-1 and TRBJ2-5, with 9 positions matching TRBD2. Trimming took 3 bases from V and 3 from J; bases not matched to a gene: 8. Germline-derived CDR1 and CDR2 are DFQATT and SNEGSKA (reference sequence). This CDR3 spans 15 amino acids. In nucleotides, the CDR3 is TGCAGTGCTAGCCTCGGTAGACTAGCGGAAGAGACCCAGTACTTC. This translates into CSASLGRLAEETQYF.